These T cell receptor beta chains were read from a single sample in a study of CD8 T cells in ankylosing spondylitis. TCRdb called the 5' RACE reads again in MiXCR, with one record for every CDR3 protein. Here the sample spans some 250,000 distinct CDR3 sequences, about 9.1% being singletons. The material sequenced was blood, either unsorted or a sorted T cell fraction (not recorded which). The receptor set was obtained from a male donor with ankylosing spondylitis or in good health (not recorded which). Both conserved end residues are part of each CDR3. A D gene is named only where the DNA matches it firmly. Expanded clones get a size class; other rows say once, few or many, or leave the size out.

TRBJ2-5,NA,TRBD2,TRBV20-1,CSARDFLAGQETQYF,TGCAGTGCTAGAGATTTTCTAGCGGGCCAAGAGACCCAGTACTTC
TRBJ2-3,many,NA,TRBV29-1,CSVDTRDGAPDTQYF,TGCAGCGTTGATACGAGGGATGGGGCCCCAGATACGCAGTATTTT
TRBJ2-1,few,NA,TRBV10-3,CAIREKVGSNEQFF,TGTGCCATCAGGGAAAAAGTGGGCTCCAATGAGCAGTTCTTC
TRBJ2-5,many,NA,TRBV11-1,CASSLPQQQSNYQETQYF,TGTGCCAGCAGCTTACCCCAACAACAGAGCAACTACCAAGAGACCCAGTACTTC
TRBJ2-3,many,TRBD2,TRBV20-1,CSASSGRESDTQYF,TGCAGTGCTAGTAGCGGGAGGGAGTCAGATACGCAGTATTTT
TRBJ2-1,few,NA,TRBV4-2,CASSPSGPPNEQFF,TGTGCCAGCAGCCCTTCCGGGCCCCCCAATGAGCAGTTCTTC
TRBJ1-1,many,TRBD1,TRBV5-1,CASRPGTGGTEAFF,TGCGCCAGCAGGCCCGGGACAGGGGGCACTGAAGCTTTCTTT
TRBJ2-7,many,NA,TRBV20-1,CSVPAVGEQYF,TGCAGTGTCCCGGCAGTCGGCGAGCAGTACTTC
TRBJ2-5,NA,NA,TRBV18,CASSQPQGLETQYF,TGTGCCAGCTCACAGCCCCAGGGGCTCGAGACCCAGTACTTC
TRBJ2-1,few,TRBD1,TRBV12-3/TRBV12-4,CASSPGTVYNEQFF,TGTGCCAGCAGTCCTGGGACAGTATACAATGAGCAGTTCTTC
TRBJ2-7,many,NA,TRBV25-1,CASSEGGTPYEQYF,TGTGCCAGCAGTGAAGGAGGGACACCCTACGAGCAGTACTTC
TRBJ2-7,many,NA,TRBV7-2,CASSFWADSAYEQYF,TGTGCCAGCAGCTTTTGGGCGGATTCAGCCTACGAGCAGTACTTC
TRBJ2-1,few,TRBD2,TRBV6-5,CASSYLGVASGRRGEQFF,TGTGCCAGCAGTTACTTGGGGGTCGCTAGCGGGAGAAGGGGTGAGCAGTTCTTC
TRBJ2-7,NA,NA,TRBV7-2,CASSLGGRENEQYF,TGTGCCAGCAGCTTAGGGGGGCGCGAAAACGAGCAGTACTTC
TRBJ2-2,many,NA,TRBV14,CASSQDRPGNTGELFF,TGTGCCAGCAGCCAAGATCGGCCGGGAAACACCGGGGAGCTGTTTTTT
TRBJ2-2,many,NA,TRBV20-1,CSARVWRGSGELFF,TGCAGTGCTAGAGTGTGGCGCGGGTCCGGGGAGCTGTTTTTT
TRBJ1-1,many,NA,TRBV4-1,CASSQDSRGTEAFF,TGCGCCAGCAGCCAAGACAGCCGGGGGACTGAAGCTTTCTTT
TRBJ2-3,many,NA,TRBV5-6,CASRRLDTQYF,TGTGCCAGCAGACGTTTAGATACGCAGTATTTT
TRBJ1-1,NA,NA,TRBV4-2,CASSPGPDKMAFF,TGTGCCAGCAGCCCCGGGCCGGACAAGATGGCTTTCTTT
TRBJ1-6,many,NA,TRBV12-3/TRBV12-4,CASSIGGNSPLHF,TGTGCCAGCAGTATAGGGGGTAATTCACCCCTCCACTTT
TRBJ2-5,many,TRBD2,TRBV4-1,CASSQYLTSGIGETQYF,TGCGCCAGCAGCCAATATCTGACTAGCGGGATAGGGGAGACCCAGTACTTC
TRBJ2-7,many,TRBD1,TRBV12-3/TRBV12-4,CASSFWGRGQGVYEQYF,TGTGCCAGCAGTTTTTGGGGTCGGGGACAGGGGGTCTACGAGCAGTACTTC
TRBJ2-1,NA,NA,TRBV29-1,CSVARLTDNEQFF,TGCAGCGTTGCGCGTTTGACAGACAATGAGCAGTTCTTC
TRBJ1-2,many,NA,TRBV12-3/TRBV12-4,CASSSIQGWDYGYTF,TGTGCCAGCAGTTCTATCCAGGGGTGGGACTATGGCTACACCTTC
TRBJ2-3,many,NA,TRBV20-1,CSAPRVTSTDTQYF,TGCAGTGCCCCCCGGGTTACTAGCACAGATACGCAGTATTTT
TRBJ1-1,many,NA,TRBV18,CASSRDTQNTEAFF,TGTGCCAGCTCACGGGACACCCAGAACACTGAAGCTTTCTTT
TRBJ1-5,many,NA,TRBV4-2,CASSQDVGGNQPQHF,TGTGCCAGCAGCCAAGATGTGGGGGGCAATCAGCCCCAGCATTTT
TRBJ2-5,many,NA,TRBV29-1,CSVEEVGETQYF,TGCAGCGTTGAAGAGGTGGGGGAGACCCAGTACTTC
TRBJ2-3,many,TRBD2,TRBV7-2,CASSLVTSGTDTQYF,TGTGCCAGCAGCTTGGTAACTAGCGGAACAGATACGCAGTATTTT
TRBJ2-7,NA,TRBD2,TRBV6-2/TRBV6-3,CASSSLTSGSYEQYF,TGTGCCAGCAGCTCCCTGACTAGCGGCTCCTACGAGCAGTACTTC
TRBJ1-1,many,NA,TRBV10-3,CAIRGASGLRLNTEAFF,TGTGCCATCCGGGGGGCTTCCGGACTGAGGTTGAACACTGAAGCTTTCTTT
TRBJ1-1,many,TRBD1,TRBV20-1,CSATRDSNTEAFF,TGCAGTGCCACTCGGGACAGTAACACTGAAGCTTTCTTT
TRBJ2-2,many,NA,TRBV5-1,CASSLGSHAGDTGELFF,TGCGCCAGCAGCTTGGGGTCCCACGCTGGGGACACCGGGGAGCTGTTTTTT
TRBJ1-2,many,TRBD1,TRBV12-3/TRBV12-4,CASSRTGAQDYGYTF,TGTGCCAGCAGCCGTACAGGGGCTCAGGACTATGGCTACACCTTC
TRBJ1-2,many,NA,TRBV24-1,CATSDRQGNYGYTF,TGTGCCACCAGTGATCGGCAGGGAAATTATGGCTACACCTTC
TRBJ2-2,many,NA,TRBV19,CASSINPVGTGELFF,TGTGCCAGTAGTATAAATCCAGTCGGGACCGGGGAGCTGTTTTTT
TRBJ1-2,many,TRBD1,TRBV6-5,CASSFGRGPTNYGYTF,TGTGCCAGCAGTTTTGGCAGGGGGCCCACTAACTATGGCTACACCTTC
TRBJ2-1,many,TRBD1,TRBV12-3/TRBV12-4,CASRWDRSNEQFF,TGTGCCAGTAGATGGGACAGAAGTAATGAGCAGTTCTTC
TRBJ2-3,many,NA,TRBV20-1,CSARDTGMDTQYF,TGCAGTGCTAGAGATACGGGGATGGATACGCAGTATTTT
TRBJ2-7,few,NA,TRBV20-1,CSARDVTSSYEQYF,TGCAGTGCTCGGGACGTCACGTCATCCTACGAGCAGTACTTC
TRBJ1-1,many,NA,TRBV6-1,CASRRWVNTEAFF,TGTGCCAGCAGAAGGTGGGTGAACACTGAAGCTTTCTTT
TRBJ2-1,NA,TRBD1,TRBV7-6,CASSKDRVSYNEQFF,TGTGCCAGCAGCAAGGACAGGGTCTCCTACAATGAGCAGTTCTTC
TRBJ1-1,few,NA,TRBV7-3,CASSLIGQGRTEAFF,TGTGCCAGCAGCTTAATAGGGCAGGGGAGGACTGAAGCTTTCTTT
TRBJ1-1,many,NA,TRBV6-6,CASREDGNTEAFF,TGTGCCAGCAGAGAGGACGGGAACACTGAAGCTTTCTTT
TRBJ1-2,many,NA,TRBV24-1,CATSDDRLRYGYTF,TGTGCCACCAGTGATGACAGGCTCCGCTATGGCTACACCTTC
TRBJ2-1,many,TRBD2,TRBV7-2,CASSLILRAGGDNEQFF,TGTGCCAGCAGCTTAATCCTCAGAGCGGGAGGGGACAATGAGCAGTTCTTC
TRBJ1-3,NA,TRBD1,TRBV30,CAWADRVGNTIYF,TGTGCCTGGGCCGACAGGGTCGGAAACACCATATATTTT
TRBJ2-2,many,NA,TRBV20-1,CSASEPRAAGELFF,TGCAGTGCTAGTGAGCCAAGGGCGGCCGGGGAGCTGTTTTTT
TRBJ2-7,many,NA,TRBV20-1,CSARDAGQTYEQYF,TGCAGTGCTAGAGATGCGGGACAGACCTACGAGCAGTACTTC